Listed below are T cell receptor beta chains from one sample, sequenced in a study of CD8 T cells in acute hepatitis C reinfection. The repertoire was sequenced with immunoSEQ multiplex PCR; TCRdb's copy has only in-frame clones and lacks some. The table records 35,000 to 40,000 clones, around nine tenths of them present only once. The sequencing sample was made of naive CD8+ T cells from PBMCs. Receptor source: a man aged 25 to 40 with chronic hepatitis C. Each CDR3 is given with its conserved first and last residue. Fields, in order: CDR3 DNA, CDR3 protein, D gene, V gene, clone size, J gene. A D gene is named only where the DNA matches it firmly. Size values are once, few and many counts, or a class for expanded clones, and some rows have none.

DNA: TGTGCCAGCAGCGCCCGGACAGGAGAATTCAACTATGGCTACACCTTC
CDR3: CASSARTGEFNYGYTF
D: TRBD1
V: TRBV9
size: once
J: TRBJ1-2

DNA: TGTGCCAGCAGCACGGTCGCGAACACTGAAGCTTTCTTT
CDR3: CASSTVANTEAFF
D: NA
V: TRBV27
size: NA
J: TRBJ1-1

DNA: TGTGCCAGCAGCTTAGGACCAGGTCCCACTGAAGCTTTCTTT
CDR3: CASSLGPGPTEAFF
D: NA
V: TRBV7-8
size: NA
J: TRBJ1-1

DNA: TGTGCCAGCAGTTTATCGGACCAATTGGGGACCCACTACGAGCAGTACTTC
CDR3: CASSLSDQLGTHYEQYF
D: NA
V: TRBV27
size: NA
J: TRBJ2-7

DNA: TGTGCCAGCAGCCTAGCGGGAGGAGAGCAGTACTTC
CDR3: CASSLAGGEQYF
D: TRBD2
V: TRBV27
size: NA
J: TRBJ2-7

DNA: TGTGCCAGCAGCTCCCGATCAGGGACAGGGGTTATCTACGAGCAGTACTTC
CDR3: CASSSRSGTGVIYEQYF
D: TRBD1
V: TRBV7-9
size: NA
J: TRBJ2-7

DNA: TGTGCCAGCAGCGTAGACTTGGGTAATCAGCCCCAGCATTTT
CDR3: CASSVDLGNQPQHF
D: NA
V: TRBV9
size: NA
J: TRBJ1-5

DNA: TGTGCCAGCAGCTTAGATGCCAGGGAGGCGACTGAAGCTTTCTTT
CDR3: CASSLDAREATEAFF
D: NA
V: TRBV7-2
size: NA
J: TRBJ1-1

DNA: TGCGCCAGCAGCTTGGGACTAGCGGGAGGGCCCTCCTACGAGCAGTACTTC
CDR3: CASSLGLAGGPSYEQYF
D: TRBD2
V: TRBV5-1
size: NA
J: TRBJ2-7

DNA: TGTGCCAGCAACCGAGGGGGGGACGAGCAGTACTTC
CDR3: CASNRGGDEQYF
D: NA
V: TRBV6-1
size: NA
J: TRBJ2-7

DNA: TGTGCCACCAGCAGAGATCAAAACACTGAAGCTTTCTTT
CDR3: CATSRDQNTEAFF
D: NA
V: TRBV15
size: NA
J: TRBJ1-1

DNA: TGCAGCGTTGGCGACAGGAGAGGCACCGGGGAGCTGTTTTTT
CDR3: CSVGDRRGTGELFF
D: NA
V: TRBV29-1
size: NA
J: TRBJ2-2

DNA: TGTGCCAGTAGTATAGTGGCAGACTTGGAAACCGAGCAGTACTTC
CDR3: CASSIVADLETEQYF
D: NA
V: TRBV19
size: NA
J: TRBJ2-7

DNA: TGTGCCAGCAGCTTAGGAGCGGGGCTTAGCACAGATACGCAGTATTTT
CDR3: CASSLGAGLSTDTQYF
D: TRBD2
V: TRBV7-9
size: NA
J: TRBJ2-3

DNA: TGTGCCAGCAGTTGGATCGGGGGCGCGGAGACCCAGTACTTC
CDR3: CASSWIGGAETQYF
D: NA
V: TRBV27
size: NA
J: TRBJ2-5